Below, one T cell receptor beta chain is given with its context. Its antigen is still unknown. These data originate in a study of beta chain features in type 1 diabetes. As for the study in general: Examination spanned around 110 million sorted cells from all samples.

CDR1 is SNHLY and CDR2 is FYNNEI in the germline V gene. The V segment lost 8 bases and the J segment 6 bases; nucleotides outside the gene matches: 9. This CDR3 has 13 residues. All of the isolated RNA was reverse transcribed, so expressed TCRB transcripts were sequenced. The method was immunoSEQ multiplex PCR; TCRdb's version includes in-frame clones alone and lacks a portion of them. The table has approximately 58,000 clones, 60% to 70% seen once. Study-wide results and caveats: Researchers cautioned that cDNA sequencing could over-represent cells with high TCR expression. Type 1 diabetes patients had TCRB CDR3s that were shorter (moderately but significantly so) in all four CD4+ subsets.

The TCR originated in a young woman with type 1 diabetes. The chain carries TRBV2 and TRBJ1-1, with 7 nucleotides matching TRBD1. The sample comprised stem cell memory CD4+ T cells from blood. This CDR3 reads CASYRTGPSEAFF. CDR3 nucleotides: TGTGCCAGCTACAGGACAGGCCCTTCTGAAGCTTTCTTT.